Each of the 28 T cell receptor beta chains below was sequenced from the same sample in a study of blood T cell repertoires in COVID-19. TCRdb's table, derived via immunoSEQ multiplex PCR, lists solely in-frame clones and lacks some. The sample has over 120,000 clones, about four fifths seen once. Material for sequencing was peripheral blood. The receptors derive from a man aged 70 or older who had recovered from COVID-19.

The rearrangement uses TRBV12-3 or TRBV12-4 and TRBJ1-5; D gene unclear. The CDR3 totals 12 residues. The V end lost 6 bases, the J end lost 5 bases, and 8 bases lay between the germline ends. CDR3 in DNA: TGTGCCAGCAGCTTAAGCGATCAGCCCCAGCATTTT. Translation gives CASSLSDQPQHF.

V and J are TRBV19 and TRBJ1-4; D unresolved. The V and J ends lost 5 bases and 0 bases respectively, with 10 bases between them. CDR3 length: 15 amino acids. CDR1 is LNHDA, CDR2 SQIVND, per germline (reference sequence). CDR3 bases: TGTGCCAGTAGTGACTGGCCAGCAACTAATGAAAAACTGTTTTTT. Its protein is CASSDWPATNEKLFF. The whole variable domain, remainder taken from reference TRBV19 and TRBJ1-4, is DGGITQSPKYLFRKEGQNVTLSCEQNLNHDAMYWYRQDPGQGLRLIYYSQIVNDFQKGDIAEGYSVSREKKESFPLTVTSAQKNPTAFYLCASSDWPATNEKLFFGSGTQLSVL.

V and J are TRBV19 and TRBJ2-5; 8 bases fit TRBD1. J lost 1 base, V lost 9 bases, and 4 bases had no gene match. This CDR3 region has 13 residues. CDR1 is LNHDA, CDR2 SQIVND, per germline (reference sequence). CDR3 region: CASMDRAQETQYF. CDR3 DNA sequence: TGTGCCAGCATGGACAGGGCCCAAGAGACCCAGTACTTC.

The genes are TRBV5-1 and TRBJ2-2; D remains ambiguous. The germline V and J ends were trimmed by 2 bases and 5 bases, with 7 bases remaining between them. The CDR3 extends over 13 amino acids. Germline V gene data show CDR1 as SGHRS and CDR2 as YFSETQ. CDR3 sequence: CASSFAITGELFF. CDR3 DNA sequence: TGCGCCAGCAGCTTCGCTATTACCGGGGAGCTGTTTTTT.

This clone was seen just once. The CDR3 sequence is CASSMTGDNEQFF. The CDR3 coding sequence is TGCGCCAGCAGTATGACAGGGGACAATGAGCAGTTCTTC. The J gene is TRBJ2-1, the V gene TRBV10-1, with TRBD1 matching 8 bases. The CDR3 has 13 amino acids. V gave up 5 bases and J gave up 5 bases; unmatched junction bases: 2. Germline V CDR1 and CDR2: WNHNN, SYGVQD (reference sequence).

The chain recombines TRBV10-3 with TRBJ2-1, with D maybe TRBD2 (7 bases). Trimming pared 8 bases from V and 0 bases from J, leaving 14 bases between. The CDR3 is 15 residues long. The germline gives CDR1 ENHRY, CDR2 SYGVKD. CDR3: CAIEGGGSSYNEQFF. For the CDR3, the DNA is TGTGCCATCGAGGGGGGCGGGAGCTCCTACAATGAGCAGTTCTTC.

The gene calls are TRBV5-4 and TRBJ1-4, with D uncertain. Germline values: CDR1 SGHNT, CDR2 YYREEE (reference sequence). The CDR3 runs 13 residues. The V and J ends lost 7 bases and 5 bases respectively, with 12 bases between them. CDR3 DNA: TGTGCCAGCTCCCAACGCGCGAATGAAAAACTGTTTTTT. Translating it yields CASSQRANEKLFF.

The J gene is TRBJ1-2, the V gene TRBV30; D perhaps matches TRBD1 (6 bases). Trimming removed 4 bases at V and 6 bases at J, with 15 bases between. This CDR3 region has 13 residues. Germline loops: CDR1 GTSNPN, CDR2 SVGIG (reference sequence). The DNA for the CDR3 is TGTGCCTGGAAAAAACAGGGAACCAATGGCTACACCTTC. Residues: CAWKKQGTNGYTF.

A word on this clone: A read error may produce the germline difference seen at one junction end. The J gene is TRBJ2-5, the V gene TRBV4-1; TRBD1 matches at 7 bases. Germline CDR1 is MGHRA and CDR2 is YSYEKL. The CDR3 consists of 14 residues. CDR3 region: CASSEDRAQETQYF. CDR3 nucleotide sequence: TGCGCCAGCAGCGAAGACAGGGCCCAAGAGACCCAGTACTTC.

The chain uses TRBV4-3 and TRBJ1-1, with TRBD1 matching 7 bases. Germline CDR1 and CDR2: LGHNA and YSLEER. Unmatched junction bases numbered 3, after V lost 1 base and J lost 7 bases. The CDR3 covers 13 residues. This CDR3 reads CASSQVSGGEAFF. In nucleotides, the CDR3 is TGCGCCAGCAGCCAAGTCTCAGGGGGTGAAGCTTTCTTT.

The chain uses TRBV19 and TRBJ1-2, with 7 bases aligning to TRBD1. Germline V CDR1 and CDR2: LNHDA, SQIVND (reference sequence). After removal of 8 bases from V and 0 bases from J, the junction contained 6 bases not matched to a gene. This CDR3 spans 14 amino acids. CDR3 nucleotides: TGTGCCAGTCAAACCGGGACAGCTAACTATGGCTACACCTTC. Its translation: CASQTGTANYGYTF.

The chain carries TRBV6-5 and TRBJ2-7; possibly TRBD1 for D (5 bases). Germline V lookup: CDR1 MNHEY, CDR2 SVGAGI. This CDR3 contains 14 residues. With 3 bases removed from V and 3 bases from J, the gap between germline ends came to 12 bases. Here the CDR3 DNA reads TGTGCCAGCAGTTATCCAGGGATGAACTACGAGCAGTACTTC. It translates to CASSYPGMNYEQYF.

V is TRBV3-1 (or the pseudogene TRBV3-2) and J is TRBJ2-3; D possibly corresponds to TRBD2 (5 bases). The CDR3 runs to 17 residues. The germline gives CDR1 LGHDT, CDR2 YNNKEL (reference sequence). Trimming cost V 4 bases and J 1 base, with 18 bases left between them. This CDR3 is CASSRRTGVGGTDTQYF. Here the CDR3 DNA reads TGTGCCAGCAGCCGGAGAACCGGGGTTGGGGGCACAGATACGCAGTATTTT.

The CDR3 DNA sequence: TGTGCCATCAGTCAGGACAGGACGAGCGGCTACACCTTC. It codes for CAISQDRTSGYTF. The chain recombines TRBV10-3 with TRBJ1-2; TRBD1 matches 7 bases. In germline, CDR1 is ENHRY, CDR2 SYGVKD. This CDR3 region has 13 residues. V gave up 5 bases and J gave up 8 bases; unmatched junction bases: 8.

This chain connects TRBV5-6 to TRBJ2-3, with 7 bases identical to TRBD2. Per the germline V gene, CDR1 is SGHDT and CDR2 is YYEEEE. Trimming at V came to 0 bases and at J to 2 bases, leaving 3 bases not matched to a gene. The length of the CDR3 is 15 residues. This chain's CDR3 is CASSLGAGDTDTQYF. The CDR3 DNA reads as TGTGCCAGCAGCTTGGGTGCGGGGGACACAGATACGCAGTATTTT.

V and J are TRBV7-9 and TRBJ2-2; TRBD2 matches at 7 bases. J gave up 0 bases and V 0 bases, and 4 bases lay outside the gene matches. Per the germline V gene, CDR1 is SEHNR and CDR2 is FQNEAQ (reference sequence). CDR3 length: 17 residues. The CDR3 DNA reads TGTGCCAGCAGCTTAGCGGGGCTAGCGGCGAACACCGGGGAGCTGTTTTTT. Its translation: CASSLAGLAANTGELFF.

This clone was observed a handful of times. The chain recombines TRBV10-3 with TRBJ2-7; a weak D match, TRBD1 (5 bases). Germline assignment: CDR1 ENHRY and CDR2 SYGVKD. CDR3 length: 12 residues. The V gene lost 6 bases and the J gene lost 6 bases, with 12 bases spanning the gap. The CDR3 sequence is CAISQGLPEQYF. In DNA form, the CDR3 reads TGTGCCATCAGCCAGGGTTTACCCGAGCAGTACTTC.

DNA of the CDR3: TGTGCCAGCAGCTTAGCACTCGGGGATGATGAGCAGTTCTTC. It is translated as CASSLALGDDEQFF. The chain carries TRBV7-2 and TRBJ2-1; TRBD2 is a possible D gene (5 bases). The ends were cut back, 0 bases at V and 8 bases at J, with 11 bases in the middle. The germline gives CDR1 SGHTA, CDR2 FQGNSA. The CDR3 is made up of 14 amino acids.

This rearrangement joins TRBV18 to TRBJ2-7, with 10 bases fitting TRBD2. CDR3 length: 15 residues. Per the germline V gene, CDR1 is KGHSH and CDR2 is LQKENI. The J segment lost 4 bases and the V segment lost 3 bases, leaving 6 bases of the junction unmatched. The CDR3 loop is CASSPGTSAAYEQYF. For the CDR3, the DNA is TGTGCCAGCTCACCGGGGACTAGCGCGGCATACGAGCAGTACTTC.

The chain uses TRBV7-9 and TRBJ2-2; no reliable D call. CDR1 SEHNR and CDR2 FQNEAQ come from the germline V gene (reference sequence). Trimming took off 3 bases at V and 4 bases at J, with 9 bases between the two ends. The CDR3 loop spans 14 amino acids. DNA of the CDR3: TGTGCCAGCAGCTTGGGCAAATCCACCGGGGAGCTGTTTTTT. Its translation is CASSLGKSTGELFF.

This rearrangement joins TRBV5-1 to TRBJ2-7, with TRBD1 matching 10 bases. Trimming removed 4 bases from V and 1 base from J; junction bases left unmatched: 8. Germline assignment: CDR1 SGHRS and CDR2 YFSETQ. The CDR3 totals 16 residues. The CDR3 region is CASSERSGQGSYEQYF. The CDR3 DNA reads as TGCGCCAGCAGCGAAAGATCGGGACAGGGGTCCTACGAGCAGTACTTC.

The J gene is TRBJ1-2, the V gene TRBV30; 10 bases agree with TRBD1. The junction had 11 bases not matched to a gene; V was cut back by 1 base and J by 6 bases. The CDR3 loop spans 16 amino acids. Per germline, CDR1 GTSNPN and CDR2 SVGIG (reference sequence). The CDR3 DNA follows: TGTGCCTGGAGTGCCAGATCCGGGACAGGGGTGAATGGCTACACCTTC. This encodes CAWSARSGTGVNGYTF.

This chain joins TRBV7-3 and TRBJ2-1, with TRBD2 matching 10 bases. Trimming cost V 0 bases and J 6 bases; bases outside gene matches: 5. The length of the CDR3 is 16 residues. Germline V gene sequence: CDR1 SGHTA, CDR2 FQGTGA. The CDR3 region is CASSLTASGRANEQFF. For the CDR3, the DNA is TGTGCCAGCAGCTTAACTGCCAGCGGGAGGGCCAATGAGCAGTTCTTC.

The chain joins TRBV6-1 to TRBJ2-7; D call uncertain. This CDR3 contains 14 residues. V lost 1 base and J 1 base, leaving 8 bases between the germline ends. The germline CDR1 and CDR2 sequences are MNHNS and SASEGT. This CDR3 is CASSEDIRSYEQYF. The DNA for the CDR3 is TGTGCCAGCAGTGAAGATATTAGATCCTACGAGCAGTACTTC.

The rearrangement links TRBV4-1 to TRBJ2-7; TRBD2 matches 8 bases. Germline V lookup: CDR1 MGHRA, CDR2 YSYEKL. V was clipped by 4 bases and J by 2 bases; unmatched bases: 10. The CDR3 extends over 16 amino acids. CDR3 in DNA: TGCGCCAGCAGCCCCAGCCCGGGGGGGAGGGCCTACGAGCAGTACTTC. Its translation is CASSPSPGGRAYEQYF.

This clone was counted once. The V call is TRBV19, the J call TRBJ2-1, with unresolved D. Germline-derived CDR1 and CDR2 are LNHDA and SQIVND (reference sequence). The V end lost 3 bases, the J end lost 9 bases, and 12 bases lay between the germline ends. The CDR3 runs 13 residues. In DNA form, the CDR3 reads TGTGCCAGTAGTATGTCCCACCAAGCTGAGCAGTTCTTC. Translating gives CASSMSHQAEQFF.

This sequence joins TRBV9 and TRBJ2-4; maybe TRBD1 (6 bases). CDR1 and CDR2 from the germline V gene are SGDLS and YYNGEE. The CDR3 runs 16 residues. Trimming took 0 bases from V and 8 from J, leaving 18 bases between them. The CDR3 region has the DNA TGTGCCAGCAGCGTAGGGGGTGGGATGCCAGGGGACATTCAGTACTTC. Protein: CASSVGGGMPGDIQYF.

This chain uses TRBV10-3 with TRBJ2-2; D is unresolved. Germline V gene sequence: CDR1 ENHRY, CDR2 SYGVKD. V lost 5 bases, J lost 6 bases, and 4 bases lay in between. The length of the CDR3 is 11 residues. CDR3 amino acids: CAISRAGELFF. Written as DNA, the CDR3 is TGTGCCATCAGTCGGGCCGGGGAGCTGTTTTTT.